The 8 T cell receptor beta chains below all came from one sample that was sequenced in a study of T cell clones after liver transplantation. Sequencing was performed with immunoSEQ multiplex PCR; in TCRdb, only in-frame clones are kept and a portion is missing. Of around 51,000 clones in the sample, roughly nine tenths were seen once. The sample here was CD8+ T cells from blood, taken 12 months after liver transplant. These TCRs come from a human patient who received a liver transplant. The graft donor may have given rise to some T cells.

This chain connects TRBV13 to TRBJ2-3, with 11 bases fitting TRBD2. The CDR3 spans 16 residues. Per the germline V gene, CDR1 is PRHDT and CDR2 is FYEKMQ (reference sequence). The V and J ends lost 4 bases and 2 bases, in that order; junction bases with no gene match: 5. CDR3 sequence: CASSSASGGTTDTQYF. CDR3 coding DNA: TGTGCCAGCAGCTCGGCTAGCGGGGGGACCACAGATACGCAGTATTTT.

V and J are TRBV11-2 and TRBJ1-5; D is undetermined. Germline V lookup: CDR1 SGHAT, CDR2 FQNNGV. CDR3 length equals 16 residues. V lost 1 base and J lost 7, with 17 bases in between. CDR3 region: CASSLGMTLPHQPQHF. CDR3 DNA sequence: TGTGCCAGCAGCTTAGGGATGACCTTACCCCACCAGCCCCAGCATTTT. The variable domain in full, with the rest retrieved from reference TRBV11-2 and TRBJ1-5, is EAGVAQSPRYKIIEKRQSVAFWCNPISGHATLYWYQQILGQGPKLLIQFQNNGVVDDSQLPKDRFSAERLKGVDSTLKIQPAKLEDSAVYLCASSLGMTLPHQPQHFGDGTRLSIL.

The chain joins TRBV7-9 to TRBJ1-1; 10 positions agree with TRBD1. The CDR3 spans 14 residues. The V gene end was trimmed by 6 bases and the J gene end by 4 bases; junction bases not matched to a gene: 5. Germline V gene sequence: CDR1 SEHNR, CDR2 FQNEAQ (reference sequence). This CDR3 is CASRTGGSGTEAFF. The CDR3 DNA sequence: TGTGCCAGCAGGACAGGGGGCTCGGGCACTGAAGCTTTCTTT. Complete variable domain (other parts from reference TRBV7-9 and TRBJ1-1): DTGVSQNPRHKITKRGQNVTFRCDPISEHNRLYWYRQTLGQGPEFLTYFQNEAQLEKSRLLSDRFSAERPKGSFSTLEIQRTEQGDSAMYLCASRTGGSGTEAFFGQGTRLTVV.

V is TRBV19 and J is TRBJ2-7; TRBD1 matches at 7 bases. Losses at the gene ends were 6 bases for V and 7 bases for J; bases not matched to a gene: 15. The CDR3 has 15 residues. In germline, CDR1 is LNHDA, CDR2 SQIVND (reference sequence). The CDR3 DNA reads as TGTGCCAGTAGGACAACAGGGGCCGGGGTTTATGAGCAGTACTTC. It specifies CASRTTGAGVYEQYF.

The V and J genes are TRBV7-9 and TRBJ2-1, with no clear D. Germline V gene data show CDR1 as SEHNR and CDR2 as FQNEAQ (reference sequence). This CDR3 has 15 amino acids. V gave up 5 bases and J gave up 5 bases, with 16 bases separating them. CDR3 DNA sequence: TGTGCCAGCAGCCCTTTGACGGACCCACACAATGAGCAGTTCTTC. This translates into CASSPLTDPHNEQFF.

The chain employs TRBV6-1 and TRBJ2-7; possibly TRBD1 or TRBD2 for D (5 bases each). The CDR3 extends over 15 amino acids. Germline V CDR1 and CDR2: MNHNS, SASEGT. V was pared by 7 bases and J by 0 bases, with 16 bases between. CDR3 amino acids: CASTGANEISYEQYF. The CDR3 bases are TGTGCCAGCACCGGGGCTAACGAAATCTCCTACGAGCAGTACTTC.

V usage is TRBV27 and J usage is TRBJ2-3; 7 bases agree with TRBD2. After removal of 3 bases from V and 4 bases from J, the junction contained 7 bases not matched to a gene. Germline V gene data show CDR1 as MNHEY and CDR2 as SMNVEV (reference sequence). The CDR3 totals 15 residues. The CDR3 loop reads CASSFGGSSADTQYF. The CDR3, as DNA: TGTGCCAGCAGTTTTGGCGGGAGTAGTGCAGATACGCAGTATTTT.

The rearrangement uses TRBV7-8 and TRBJ1-2; D unresolved. The CDR3 consists of 19 residues. Deletions cut 0 bases from V and 4 bases from J, with 24 bases between. Germline assignment: CDR1 SGHVS and CDR2 FQNEAQ. The CDR3 region has the DNA TGTGCCAGCAGCTTAGCGTTTCCCTTCGGCACAAAGGGTCTCTATGGCTACACCTTC. It yields the protein CASSLAFPFGTKGLYGYTF.